This TCR beta chain was recorded in a study of cytomegalovirus exposure and HLA in healthy donors. Study-wide findings and caveats: In a later analysis, DRB1 alleles had the most associated TCRs; HLA-C alleles the fewest.

The CDR3 contains 15 residues. V dropped 3 bases and J dropped 10; count of bases not matched to a gene: 8. Germline V gene sequence: CDR1 GTSNPN, CDR2 SVGIG (reference sequence). Concerning this clone itself: Its antigen is still unknown.

The PCR made use of 60 Vbeta and 13 Jbeta primers. In the source study's methods: Later work found around 85 million unique TCR beta chains, with about 10 million shared. Sequenced by immunoSEQ multiplex PCR; TCRdb stores in-frame clones only, minus some. The DNA was the basis for D and trimming; V, J and clone size are from that table. The sample lists 130,000 or so clones, almost 85% seen once, with around 2% in the top ten. Material: PBMCs. This sequence joins TRBV30 and TRBJ1-6; 11 positions match TRBD1. The sequence derives from a middle-aged woman in good health and CMV-seronegative. CDR3 DNA sequence: TGTGCCTGGAGAACCGGGACAGGGGGTAACTCACCCCTCCACTTT. Encoded protein: CAWRTGTGGNSPLHF.